This T cell receptor beta chain stems from a study of T-cell reconstitution after alpha-beta-depleted transplantation in children. General study points: Certain patients had high TCRbeta diversity at day 60, and it came from recipient T cells and thymic progenitors that survived.

Trimming took 5 bases from V and 0 from J, leaving 25 bases between them. In germline, CDR1 is SQVTM, CDR2 ANQGSEA. The CDR3 runs to 18 residues. TCRbeta library construction was performed incorporating unique molecular identifiers. Via MiXCR, TCRdb re-called the PCR reads, giving one row per CDR3 protein. In the table there are roughly 310,000 distinct CDR3 sequences, approximately 23% of which are singletons. On this clonotype: Its antigen is currently unknown.

The source of this sequence is a male patient between 5 and 17 years old who had a stem cell transplant for acute lymphoblastic leukemia, so the T cells may come from the graft donor. V usage is TRBV29-1 and J usage is TRBJ1-1, with unresolved D. The starting material was PBMCs, mostly from graft donor cells, obtained 180 days after TCRalphabeta/CD19-depleted stem cell transplant. The CDR3: CSVSPHWAATLMNTEAFF. CDR3 nucleotides: TGCAGCGTTTCCCCTCACTGGGCAGCGACACTAATGAACACTGAAGCTTTCTTT.